A single sample gave rise to the 12 T cell receptor beta chains below, sequenced in a study of T cell repertoires in cytomegalovirus infection. TCRdb fed the reads into MiXCR, producing one record per CDR3 protein. The repertoire holds roughly 860,000 distinct CDR3 sequences, with 30% to 35% as singletons. Their target antigens are unknown. This material consisted of cultured CD8+ T cells from PBMCs, taken from culture after CMV antigen stimulation. The receptors shown here come from a human donor in good health (CMV status not recorded). Some clones in this sample may be carry-over from other donors' samples.

The genes are TRBV27 and TRBJ2-3; perhaps TRBD1 as D (6 bases). V was trimmed by 7 bases and J by 1 base, leaving 15 bases between them. Germline loops: CDR1 MNHEY, CDR2 SMNVEV (reference sequence). This CDR3 spans 15 amino acids. The CDR3 protein is CASIPRGTRTDTQYF. In DNA, the CDR3 is TGTGCCAGCATCCCCCGAGGGACACGCACAGATACGCAGTATTTT.

The V and J genes are TRBV14 and TRBJ2-1; D is uncertain. The V end was cut by 4 bases, the J end by 3 bases, with 7 bases between. The CDR3 is made up of 13 amino acids. Germline V lookup: CDR1 SGHDN, CDR2 FVKESK. Written as DNA, the CDR3 is TGTGCCAGCAGCCGGCCAGGCTACAATGAGCAGTTCTTC. Its protein is CASSRPGYNEQFF.

The rearrangement joins TRBV7-9 to TRBJ1-4; tentative D call: TRBD1 (5 bases). Trimming stripped 5 bases from V and 7 bases from J, with 14 bases between. Germline values: CDR1 SEHNR, CDR2 FQNEAQ (reference sequence). The CDR3 consists of 14 residues. CDR3 coding DNA: TGTGCCAGCAGCCCCAACATGGGGGTTGAAAAACTGTTTTTT. It is translated as CASSPNMGVEKLFF.

This chain joins TRBV10-3 and TRBJ1-1; TRBD1 matches 8 bases. The CDR3 covers 17 residues. J was trimmed by 2 bases and V by 8 bases; bases with no gene match: 16. In germline, CDR1 is ENHRY, CDR2 SYGVKD. The CDR3 coding sequence is TGTGCCATCCGAGATTTAACAGGGGGTGTTTTCAACACTGAAGCTTTCTTT. Its translation: CAIRDLTGGVFNTEAFF.

The chain has TRBV7-8 and TRBJ2-1, with TRBD2 matching 7 bases. The V and J ends lost 7 bases and 2 bases, in that order; junction bases with no gene match: 11. CDR1 is SGHVS and CDR2 is FQNEAQ in the germline V gene. This CDR3 comprises 16 residues. CDR3 sequence reads: CASNPGEGHPYNEQFF. The CDR3 coding sequence is TGTGCCAGCAACCCGGGGGAGGGGCACCCCTACAATGAGCAGTTCTTC.

The chain carries TRBV14 and TRBJ2-1; the D gene is possibly TRBD2 (5 bases). The germline CDR1 and CDR2 sequences are SGHDN and FVKESK. This CDR3 has 15 residues. Trimming took off 1 base at V and 5 bases at J, with 12 bases between the two ends. The CDR3 is CASSQVQGLNNEQFF. The CDR3 coding sequence is TGTGCCAGCAGCCAAGTGCAAGGACTCAACAATGAGCAGTTCTTC.

This sequence joins TRBV27 and TRBJ1-2; maybe TRBD1 (5 bases). The CDR3 runs to 15 residues. Germline V lookup: CDR1 MNHEY, CDR2 SMNVEV (reference sequence). The germline V and J ends were trimmed by 3 bases and 5 bases, with 16 bases remaining between them. In DNA, the CDR3 is TGTGCCAGCAGTTTGTCTCGGCCGGGGGGGTATGGCTACACCTTC. It yields the protein CASSLSRPGGYGYTF.

This clonotype was seen only once. CDR3 bases: TGTGCCACCAGCATTCTGGGGTTAGCCAAAAACATTCAGTACTTC. Its protein is CATSILGLAKNIQYF. The rearrangement uses TRBV15 and TRBJ2-4; D call uncertain. The germline V gene has CDR1 LNHNV and CDR2 YYDKDF (reference sequence). V was shortened by 4 bases and J by 0 bases, with 10 bases between the two germline ends. The CDR3 contains 15 residues. The full variable domain, rest sourced from reference TRBV15 and TRBJ2-4, is DAMVIQNPRYQVTQFGKPVTLSCSQTLNHNVMYWYQQKSSQAPKLLFHYYDKDFNNEADTPDNFQSRRPNTSFCFLDIRSPGLGDTAMYLCATSILGLAKNIQYFGAGTRLSVL.

V and J are TRBV27 and TRBJ2-7; D may be TRBD1 or TRBD2 (5 bases each). The CDR3 is 14 residues long. In germline, CDR1 is MNHEY, CDR2 SMNVEV (reference sequence). V dropped 0 bases and J dropped 3 bases, with 9 bases sitting between them. Here the CDR3 reads CASSLSGVHYEQYF. The DNA for the CDR3 is TGTGCCAGCAGTTTATCGGGGGTGCACTACGAGCAGTACTTC.

The rearrangement links TRBV6-5 to TRBJ1-1; D not certain. The CDR3 extends over 14 amino acids. Per the germline V gene, CDR1 is MNHEY and CDR2 is SVGAGI. The V and J ends lost 5 bases and 4 bases respectively, with 14 bases between them. This CDR3 is CASSTPKTLTEAFF. CDR3 bases: TGTGCCAGCAGTACGCCCAAGACCCTCACTGAAGCTTTCTTT.

This sequence joins TRBV19 and TRBJ2-2; D unclear. This CDR3 is built from 18 residues. The V gene's germline CDR1 is LNHDA and CDR2 SQIVND (reference sequence). V was shortened by 4 bases and J by 0 bases, with 18 bases between the two germline ends. The CDR3 DNA is TGTGCCAGTAGTACCCCCGGACGGACGATCGCGAACACCGGGGAGCTGTTTTTT. This gives the protein CASSTPGRTIANTGELFF. The full variable domain, in which reference TRBV19 and TRBJ2-2 provide the parts outside the CDR3, is DGGITQSPKYLFRKEGQNVTLSCEQNLNHDAMYWYRQDPGQGLRLIYYSQIVNDFQKGDIAEGYSVSREKKESFPLTVTSAQKNPTAFYLCASSTPGRTIANTGELFFGEGSRLTVL.

Here the CDR3 reads CASSHQGIGNTEAFF. CDR3 DNA: TGCGCCAGCAGCCACCAGGGGATCGGGAACACTGAAGCTTTCTTT. J is TRBJ1-1 and V is TRBV5-1; weak D call: TRBD1 (6 bases). Deletions cut 4 bases from V and 1 base from J, with 14 bases between. Germline loops: CDR1 SGHRS, CDR2 YFSETQ. CDR3 length equals 15 residues.